The next 2 T cell receptor beta chains were all read from a single sample in a study of T cells in Graves' hyperthyroidism and ophthalmopathy. The investigators amplified TCR beta CDR3 regions from RNA transcripts. Researchers ran a first-round RT-PCR on the TCR CDR3 using the HTBI primer set. Each CDR3 protein gets one entry after TCRdb re-called the multiplex PCR reads with MiXCR. Counted here are approximately 520,000 distinct CDR3 sequences, around a quarter occurring once; the ten biggest clones make up approximately 10%. Material: blood. These receptor sequences come from a woman aged 25-40 years with Graves' ophthalmopathy.

The gene calls are TRBV30 and TRBJ1-2; weak D call: TRBD1 (6 bases). This CDR3 has 17 amino acids. Deletions cut 0 bases from V and 3 bases from J, with 20 bases between. The germline gives CDR1 GTSNPN, CDR2 SVGIG (reference sequence). CDR3 nucleotides: TGTGCCTGGAGTGTAGGGAGGGGGGGGCTGCGTGACTATGGCTACACCTTC. Protein sequence: CAWSVGRGGLRDYGYTF.

The chain is built from TRBV7-8 and TRBJ2-5, with D possibly being TRBD2 (7 bases). In germline, CDR1 is SGHVS, CDR2 FQNEAQ. The length of the CDR3 is 13 residues. Trimming took off 7 bases at V and 5 bases at J, with 14 bases between the two ends. The CDR3 DNA follows: TGTGCCAGCACTCCCGGGGGGCGGGAGACCCAGTACTTC. Amino acid sequence: CASTPGGRETQYF. The whole variable domain, filled in from reference TRBV7-8 and TRBJ2-5, reads GAGVSQSPRYKVAKRGQDVALRCDPISGHVSLFWYQQALGQGPEFLTYFQNEAQLDKSGLPSDRFFAERPEGSVSTLKIQRTQQEDSAVYLCASTPGGRETQYFGPGTRLLVL.